Following are 23 T cell receptor beta chains from one sample sequenced in a study of beta chain features in type 1 diabetes. General observations from the study: A moderate, significant TCRB CDR3 shortening appeared in type 1 diabetes across four CD4+ subsets.

What was sequenced were expressed TCRB transcripts, since all of the isolated RNA had been reverse transcribed. The assay was immunoSEQ multiplex PCR, and TCRdb's table has in-frame clones only and misses some. The data hold about 650,000 clones, with around an eighth observed a single time. These TCRs' antigens remain unknown. The sequenced sample consisted of naive CD4+ T cells from blood. These receptors were taken from a man aged 30 to 45 with type 1 diabetes.

This chain uses TRBV9 with TRBJ1-1; no clear D gene. Per germline, CDR1 SGDLS and CDR2 YYNGEE. V gave up 0 bases and J gave up 0 bases, with 6 bases separating them. The CDR3 totals 14 residues. CDR3 amino acids: CASSVVHMNTEAFF. The DNA of the CDR3 is TGTGCCAGCAGCGTAGTTCATATGAACACTGAAGCTTTCTTT.

This clone showed up just a few times. In nucleotides, the CDR3 is TGCGCCAGCAGCCAAGATCCCCGACAGGGACGCAATGAGCAGTTCTTC. Translating it yields CASSQDPRQGRNEQFF. The gene calls are TRBV4-3 and TRBJ2-1, with 7 bases lining up with TRBD1. Germline assignment: CDR1 LGHNA and CDR2 YSLEER. J was trimmed by 6 bases and V by 0 bases; bases with no gene match: 8. This CDR3 contains 16 residues.

This clone was picked up a small number of times. The chain uses TRBV29-1 and TRBJ1-4; D gene unclear. Germline V gene sequence: CDR1 SQVTM, CDR2 ANQGSEA. V was cut by 8 bases and J by 5 bases, with 15 bases left in between. This CDR3 comprises 13 residues. The CDR3 coding sequence is TGCAGCATTGTGGAGGGAGGGAATGAAAAACTGTTTTTT. Its protein product is CSIVEGGNEKLFF.

This chain connects TRBV9 to TRBJ2-3; maybe TRBD2 (5 bases). The germline V gene has CDR1 SGDLS and CDR2 YYNGEE. The CDR3 is 14 residues long. Trimming took 4 bases from V and 4 from J, leaving 13 bases between them. CDR3 bases: TGTGCCAGCAGCTCCCTTTCTAGCCCAGATACGCAGTATTTT. This gives the protein CASSSLSSPDTQYF.

The chain couples TRBV29-1 to TRBJ1-4, with 7 bases matching TRBD1. V gave up 7 bases and J gave up 0 bases; unmatched junction bases: 8. The CDR3 extends over 15 amino acids. Per germline, CDR1 SQVTM and CDR2 ANQGSEA. In nucleotides, the CDR3 is TGCAGCGCCAGGGGGGCAAGCGCAACTAATGAAAAACTGTTTTTT. It translates to CSARGASATNEKLFF.

The rearrangement links TRBV2 to TRBJ1-3; tentatively, D is TRBD1 (5 bases). Per the germline V gene, CDR1 is SNHLY and CDR2 is FYNNEI. Between the trimmed V and J ends, which lost 6 bases and 0 bases, there was a span of 12 bases. The CDR3 is made up of 15 amino acids. DNA of the CDR3: TGTGCCAGCAGAATGGACACCGGCTCTGGAAACACCATATATTTT. This translates into CASRMDTGSGNTIYF.

This clone showed up just a few times. The gene calls are TRBV15 and TRBJ2-4, with D possibly matching TRBD1 (6 bases). The V gene lost 4 bases and the J gene lost 9 bases, with 22 bases spanning the gap. This CDR3 has 16 residues. Germline CDR1 LNHNV, CDR2 YYDKDF (reference sequence). In nucleotides, the CDR3 is TGTGCCACCAGCAACCATCGACAGGCCCCGGGCGCCATTCAGTACTTC. Its translation is CATSNHRQAPGAIQYF. The full variable domain, in which reference TRBV15 and TRBJ2-4 provide the parts outside the CDR3, is DAMVIQNPRYQVTQFGKPVTLSCSQTLNHNVMYWYQQKSSQAPKLLFHYYDKDFNNEADTPDNFQSRRPNTSFCFLDIRSPGLGDTAMYLCATSNHRQAPGAIQYFGAGTRLSVL.

This clone was picked up a small number of times. This CDR3 is CASSQGLAGDRGNEQFF. Written as DNA, the CDR3 is TGTGCCAGCAGCCAGGGACTAGCGGGGGACCGAGGCAATGAGCAGTTCTTC. The chain joins TRBV5-4 to TRBJ2-1, with TRBD2 matching over 14 bases. Germline CDR1 is SGHNT and CDR2 is YYREEE (reference sequence). The V and J ends lost 4 bases and 6 bases, in that order; junction bases with no gene match: 9. The CDR3 has 17 residues.

This clone was picked up a small number of times. The chain recombines TRBV19 with TRBJ2-3, with unresolved D. Deletions cut 5 bases from V and 2 bases from J, with 11 bases between. Germline values: CDR1 LNHDA, CDR2 SQIVND (reference sequence). The CDR3 extends over 14 amino acids. Written as DNA, the CDR3 is TGTGCCAGTAGTGTGGGGTTAACCACAGATACGCAGTATTTT. As protein: CASSVGLTTDTQYF.

The rearrangement uses TRBV7-2 and TRBJ2-4, with D possibly being TRBD2 (5 bases). The germline V gene encodes CDR1 SGHTA and CDR2 FQGNSA. The CDR3 has 12 amino acids. Trimming cost V 5 bases and J 15 bases, with 17 bases left between them. The CDR3 protein is CASSGRGKGLYF. In nucleotides, the CDR3 is TGTGCCAGCAGCGGACGGGGAAAGGGTTTGTACTTC.

The V gene is TRBV30, the J gene TRBJ2-3; perhaps TRBD1 as D (6 bases). V was shortened by 2 bases and J by 8 bases, with 23 bases between the two germline ends. The CDR3 spans 16 residues. The germline V gene has CDR1 GTSNPN and CDR2 SVGIG (reference sequence). The CDR3 coding sequence is TGTGCCTGGAGTCCTCCGCCCAGGGGTCGAGAGGGTACGCAGTATTTT. Translation: CAWSPPPRGREGTQYF.

The V gene is TRBV11-3, the J gene TRBJ1-2; a possible D gene is TRBD1 (6 bases). This CDR3 has 15 residues. V dropped 0 bases and J dropped 4 bases, with 12 bases sitting between them. Germline V gene sequence: CDR1 SGHNT, CDR2 YENEEA. The CDR3 region is CASSLDPQGIYGYTF. The CDR3 DNA reads as TGTGCCAGCAGCTTAGACCCTCAGGGGATCTATGGCTACACCTTC.

The CDR3 reads CASSELGTGQGFSYGYTF. The CDR3, as DNA: TGTGCCAGCAGTGAATTGGGTACGGGACAGGGTTTTTCGTATGGCTACACCTTC. The chain uses TRBV25-1 and TRBJ1-2, with 9 bases identical to TRBD1. The CDR3 contains 18 residues. With 1 base clipped from V and 5 bases from J, the junction kept 14 bases outside the gene matches. In germline, CDR1 is MGHDK, CDR2 SYGVNS.

The genes are TRBV12-5 and TRBJ2-5, with D maybe TRBD2 (6 bases). The CDR3 runs 13 residues. From germline, CDR1 is LGHNT and CDR2 FRNRAP. With 6 bases removed from V and 5 bases from J, the gap between germline ends came to 13 bases. CDR3 coding DNA: TGTGCTAGTGGAATAGGCCGGGGGGAGACCCAGTACTTC. Translation: CASGIGRGETQYF.

Only a few counts were recorded for this clone. V is TRBV7-9 and J is TRBJ1-2, with 9 bases aligning to TRBD1. The CDR3 is 17 amino acids. V trimming: 5 bases; J trimming: 2 bases; junction bases outside the gene matches: 12. CDR1 is SEHNR and CDR2 is FQNEAQ in the germline V gene (reference sequence). The CDR3 reads CASSPRQPGTGNYGYTF. As DNA, the CDR3 is TGTGCCAGCAGCCCACGGCAGCCCGGGACAGGGAACTATGGCTACACCTTC.

DNA for the CDR3: TGTGCCAGCAGCTCAACGGCGAACACTGAAGCTTTCTTT. As protein: CASSSTANTEAFF. The chain has TRBV11-1 and TRBJ1-1; D ambiguous. V dropped 4 bases and J dropped 1 base, with 7 bases sitting between them. The germline gives CDR1 SGHAT, CDR2 FQDESV (reference sequence). The CDR3 runs 13 residues. The complete variable domain, with remaining parts taken from reference TRBV11-1 and TRBJ1-1, reads EAEVAQSPRYKITEKSQAVAFWCDPISGHATLYWYRQILGQGPELLVQFQDESVVDDSQLPKDRFSAERLKGVDSTLKIQPAELGDSAMYLCASSSTANTEAFFGQGTRLTVV.

This clone was found a few times. The V call is TRBV27, the J call TRBJ1-1; perhaps TRBD1 as D (6 bases). V lost 3 bases and J 4 bases, leaving 9 bases between the germline ends. CDR3 size: 13 residues. CDR1 is MNHEY, CDR2 SMNVEV, per germline (reference sequence). The CDR3 DNA reads TGTGCCAGCAGTTTCGACAGGCTCACTGAAGCTTTCTTT. As protein: CASSFDRLTEAFF.

This clone has only a few counts. The V gene is TRBV15, the J gene TRBJ2-7; a possible D gene is TRBD2 (6 bases). From germline, CDR1 is LNHNV and CDR2 YYDKDF (reference sequence). Trimming took off 5 bases at V and 7 bases at J, with 21 bases between the two ends. The CDR3 runs to 15 residues. The CDR3 is CATSPARDGALEQYF. The CDR3 bases are TGTGCCACCAGCCCCGCGCGGGACGGAGCGTTAGAGCAGTACTTC.

On this clone: An end of the junction does not agree with germline; a read error may underlie this. The V call is TRBV7-6, the J call TRBJ2-2; TRBD1 agrees at 9 bases. The germline V gene has CDR1 SGHVS and CDR2 FNYEAQ. The CDR3 contains 16 residues. The CDR3 nucleotides read TGTGCCAGCAGCTTAGTGACAGGGGGGAACGCCGGGGAGCTGTTTTTT. Translating gives CASSLVTGGNAGELFF.

V gene TRBV7-8 combines with J gene TRBJ2-7, with 8 bases matching TRBD1. CDR3 size: 15 residues. Germline loops: CDR1 SGHVS, CDR2 FQNEAQ. The V gene end was trimmed by 1 base and the J gene end by 1 base; junction bases not matched to a gene: 3. CDR3 coding DNA: TGTGCCAGCAGCTTAGGGACAGGGACATCCTACGAGCAGTACTTC. Encoded protein: CASSLGTGTSYEQYF.

The chain joins TRBV7-2 to TRBJ2-3, with D possibly TRBD2 on 5 matching bases. Germline CDR1 reads SGHTA; CDR2 reads FQGNSA. The CDR3 runs 17 residues. V gave up 0 bases and J gave up 1 base, with 14 bases separating them. CDR3: CASSLAAGSAGTDTQYF. In nucleotides, the CDR3 is TGTGCCAGCAGCTTAGCCGCGGGTAGCGCGGGCACAGATACGCAGTATTTT.

CDR3 in DNA: TGTGCCAGTAGTATGAGTGGACAGGGTAATGGCTACACCTTC. It encodes CASSMSGQGNGYTF. The chain is built from TRBV19 and TRBJ1-2; 8 bases are a match to TRBD1. The CDR3 sequence is 14 residues long. After removal of 3 bases from V and 6 bases from J, the junction contained 6 bases not matched to a gene. CDR1 and CDR2 from the germline V gene are LNHDA and SQIVND (reference sequence).

V is TRBV7-8 and J is TRBJ1-2, with D unclear. Germline V gene sequence: CDR1 SGHVS, CDR2 FQNEAQ. This CDR3 is built from 12 residues. The germline V and J ends were trimmed by 1 base and 6 bases, with 6 bases remaining between them. The CDR3 nucleotides are TGTGCCAGCAGCTTAGTTTTGGATGGCTACACCTTC. Residues: CASSLVLDGYTF.